What follows are 9 T cell receptor beta chains derived from one specimen sequenced in a study of blood T cell repertoires in COVID-19. Produced via immunoSEQ multiplex PCR; TCRdb's table is partial and in-frame only. The sample contains roughly 25,000 clones, around 89% of which appear only once. Sample: peripheral blood. These receptors originate from a man between 65 and 85 years old with acute or convalescent COVID-19.

J is TRBJ1-1 and V is TRBV6-5; 7 nucleotides align to TRBD1. The CDR3 has 14 amino acids. Germline V gene lookup returns CDR1 MNHEY and CDR2 SVGAGI. After removal of 6 bases from V and 5 bases from J, the junction contained 9 bases not matched to a gene. The CDR3: CASSPRGTKTEAFF. The CDR3 region has the DNA TGTGCCAGCAGCCCCAGGGGGACGAAAACTGAAGCTTTCTTT.

The chain carries TRBV19 and TRBJ1-4, with TRBD1 matching 8 bases. J gave up 8 bases and V 3 bases, and 5 bases lay outside the gene matches. The CDR3 runs to 14 residues. CDR1 and CDR2 from the germline V gene are LNHDA and SQIVND (reference sequence). In DNA, the CDR3 is TGTGCCAGTAGTATCGGACAGGGAATCGAAAAACTGTTTTTT. Its translation is CASSIGQGIEKLFF.

The V and J genes are TRBV5-1 and TRBJ2-7; tentative D call: TRBD2 (6 bases). Trimming removed 4 bases from V and 4 bases from J, with 15 bases in between. CDR1 is SGHRS and CDR2 is YFSETQ in the germline V gene. The CDR3 is made up of 14 amino acids. The CDR3 reads CASSARDGRYEQYF. Here the CDR3 DNA reads TGCGCCAGCAGCGCCCGGGACGGGAGATACGAGCAGTACTTC. Looking up the rest from reference TRBV5-1 and TRBJ2-7 gives the full variable domain: KAGVTQTPRYLIKTRGQQVTLSCSPISGHRSVSWYQQTPGQGLQFLFEYFSETQRNKGNFPGRFSGRQFSNSRSEMNVSTLELGDSALYLCASSARDGRYEQYFGPGTRLTVT.

The V gene is TRBV11-3, the J gene TRBJ2-1; 9 nucleotides match TRBD1. Trimming took 3 bases from V and 6 from J; bases not matched to a gene: 6. CDR1 SGHNT and CDR2 YENEEA come from the germline V gene. CDR3 size: 15 residues. This CDR3 reads CASSLGQGGFNEQFF. Here the CDR3 DNA reads TGTGCCAGCAGCTTGGGACAGGGTGGTTTCAATGAGCAGTTCTTC.

The chain is built from TRBV19 and TRBJ1-5; D unclear. The V end was cut by 7 bases, the J end by 4 bases, with 11 bases between. CDR1 LNHDA and CDR2 SQIVND come from the germline V gene (reference sequence). This CDR3 has 13 residues. The CDR3 loop is CASTMTTNQPQHF. CDR3 nucleotides: TGTGCCAGTACGATGACGACTAATCAGCCCCAGCATTTT.

The chain employs TRBV5-1 and TRBJ2-6; TRBD2 might be the D (6 bases). With 7 bases removed from V and 0 bases from J, the gap between germline ends came to 14 bases. This CDR3 has 16 residues. From germline, CDR1 is SGHRS and CDR2 YFSETQ. CDR3 nucleotide sequence: TGCGCCAGCGAGGAGGGGTCGAGCTCTGGGGCCAACGTCCTGACTTTC. This translates into CASEEGSSSGANVLTF. The full variable domain, its missing parts supplied by reference TRBV5-1 and TRBJ2-6, is KAGVTQTPRYLIKTRGQQVTLSCSPISGHRSVSWYQQTPGQGLQFLFEYFSETQRNKGNFPGRFSGRQFSNSRSEMNVSTLELGDSALYLCASEEGSSSGANVLTFGAGSRLTVL.

The chain links TRBV7-2 to TRBJ2-3; the D is unclear. Trimming left V 4 bases short and J 0 bases short, with 20 bases between. CDR1 is SGHTA and CDR2 is FQGNSA in the germline V gene. This CDR3 has 18 residues. CDR3 amino acids: CASSWRPTGFTSTDTQYF. CDR3 DNA sequence: TGTGCCAGCAGCTGGAGACCTACTGGATTTACTAGCACAGATACGCAGTATTTT.

The chain employs TRBV7-3 and TRBJ1-2; 9 positions match TRBD1. The germline CDR1 and CDR2 sequences are SGHTA and FQGTGA. CDR3 length: 13 amino acids. Trimming cost V 5 bases and J 4 bases; bases outside gene matches: 2. As DNA, the CDR3 is TGTGCCAGCAGCCAGACAGGGGGCTATGGCTACACCTTC. Translation gives CASSQTGGYGYTF.

The rearrangement joins TRBV5-1 to TRBJ1-1, with TRBD1 matching over 10 bases. Germline CDR1 and CDR2: SGHRS and YFSETQ. After removal of 5 bases from V and 1 base from J, the junction contained 2 bases not matched to a gene. This CDR3 is 14 amino acids long. This CDR3 is CASRGDRGNTEAFF. The CDR3 DNA is TGCGCCAGCAGAGGGGACAGGGGGAACACTGAAGCTTTCTTT.